This T cell receptor (beta chain) was recovered during a study of blood T cell repertoires in COVID-19. Study-level background: There were acute and convalescent COVID-19 samples, and they came from the United States, Italy and Spain.

Losses at the gene ends were 6 bases for V and 3 bases for J; bases not matched to a gene: 7. There are 14 residues in the CDR3. CDR1 SGHNT and CDR2 YYREEE come from the germline V gene (reference sequence). This clone was picked up a small number of times. The protocol was immunoSEQ multiplex PCR, while the TCRdb copy is restricted to in-frame clones and leaves out a portion. The sample lists about 87,000 clones, around 81% occurring once. The sequenced material came from peripheral blood. This TCR derives from a woman between 70 and 85 years old with acute or convalescent COVID-19. The genes are TRBV5-4 and TRBJ1-1, with 8 bases lining up with TRBD1. The DNA of the CDR3 is TGTGCCAGCACAGGGGGCAGTTGGGACACTGAAGCTTTCTTT. Its protein is CASTGGSWDTEAFF.